These 2 T cell receptor beta chains were all obtained from the same sample, sequenced in a study of T cells in Graves' hyperthyroidism and ophthalmopathy. The investigators amplified TCR beta CDR3 regions from RNA transcripts. The TCR CDR3 was amplified in a first-round RT-PCR using the HTBI primer set. From the multiplex PCR reads, TCRdb called clonotypes with MiXCR, one entry per CDR3 protein. In the table there are hundreds of thousands of distinct CDR3 sequences, 16% of which are singletons. The sample taken for sequencing was blood. These receptors originate from a woman aged 18-35 years with Graves' hyperthyroidism.

This clonotype has more than one count but fewer than ten. The chain couples TRBV29-1 to TRBJ1-5; maybe TRBD1 (6 bases). The CDR3 is 13 amino acids. CDR1 and CDR2 (germline): SQVTM, ANQGSEA. Trimming left V 5 bases short and J 5 bases short, with 13 bases between. The CDR3: CSVRQRGDQPQHF. CDR3 coding DNA: TGCAGCGTTCGACAAAGGGGGGATCAGCCCCAGCATTTT.

This clonotype was observed at least ten times. V usage is TRBV6-2 or TRBV6-3 and J usage is TRBJ2-2, with D possibly being TRBD1 or TRBD2 (5 bases each). CDR1 MNHEY and CDR2 SVGEGT come from the germline V gene. The length of the CDR3 is 14 residues. V was trimmed by 5 bases and J by 5 bases, leaving 12 bases between them. The CDR3 nucleotides read TGTGCCAGCAGTACCGGGACGGAGACCGGGGAGCTGTTTTTT. This sequence encodes CASSTGTETGELFF.